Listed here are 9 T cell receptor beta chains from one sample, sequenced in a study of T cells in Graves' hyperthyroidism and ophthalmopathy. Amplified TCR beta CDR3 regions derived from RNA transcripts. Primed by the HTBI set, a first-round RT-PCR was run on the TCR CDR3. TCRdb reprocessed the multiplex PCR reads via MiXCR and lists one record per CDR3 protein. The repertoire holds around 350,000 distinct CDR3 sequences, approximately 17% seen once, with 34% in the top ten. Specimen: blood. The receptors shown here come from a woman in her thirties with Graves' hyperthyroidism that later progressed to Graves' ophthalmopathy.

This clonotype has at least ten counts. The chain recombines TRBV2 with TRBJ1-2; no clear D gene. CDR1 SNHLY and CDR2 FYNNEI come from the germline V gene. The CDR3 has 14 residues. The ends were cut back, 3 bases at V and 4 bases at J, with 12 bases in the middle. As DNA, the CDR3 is TGTGCCAGCAGTGATTATGGTCTTCCCTATGGCTACACCTTC. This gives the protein CASSDYGLPYGYTF.

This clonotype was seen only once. The CDR3 sequence: CASTITDGETQYF. CDR3 nucleotide sequence: TGTGCCAGCACGATCACCGACGGGGAGACCCAGTACTTC. The rearrangement uses TRBV12-3 or TRBV12-4 and TRBJ2-5; no firm D call. This CDR3 is 13 amino acids long. The germline V and J ends were trimmed by 7 bases and 5 bases, with 14 bases remaining between them.

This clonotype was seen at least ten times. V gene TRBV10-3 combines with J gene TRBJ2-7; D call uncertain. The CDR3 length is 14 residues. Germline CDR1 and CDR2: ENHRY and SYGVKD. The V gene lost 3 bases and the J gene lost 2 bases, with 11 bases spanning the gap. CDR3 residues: CAISDFNGPYEQYF. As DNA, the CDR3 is TGTGCCATCAGTGACTTTAACGGACCCTACGAGCAGTACTTC.

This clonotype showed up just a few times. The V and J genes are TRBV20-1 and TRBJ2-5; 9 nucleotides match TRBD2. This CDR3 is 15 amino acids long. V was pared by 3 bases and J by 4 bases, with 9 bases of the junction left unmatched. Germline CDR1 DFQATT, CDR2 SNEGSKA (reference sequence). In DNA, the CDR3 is TGCAGTGCTAGTGCTAGCGGGGTCTTTAGAGAGACCCAGTACTTC. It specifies CSASASGVFRETQYF.

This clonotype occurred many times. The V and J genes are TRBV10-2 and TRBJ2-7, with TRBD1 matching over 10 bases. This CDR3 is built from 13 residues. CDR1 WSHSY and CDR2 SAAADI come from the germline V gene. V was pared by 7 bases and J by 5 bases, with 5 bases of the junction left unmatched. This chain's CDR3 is CASKPGQGNEQYF. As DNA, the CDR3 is TGCGCCAGCAAGCCGGGACAGGGGAACGAGCAGTACTTC.

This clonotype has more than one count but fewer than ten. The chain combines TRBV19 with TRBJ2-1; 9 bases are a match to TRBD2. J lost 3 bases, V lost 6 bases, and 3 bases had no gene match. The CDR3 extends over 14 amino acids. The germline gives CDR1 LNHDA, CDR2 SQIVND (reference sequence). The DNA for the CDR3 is TGTGCCAGTAGGACTAGCGGATTCTACAATGAGCAGTTCTTC. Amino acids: CASRTSGFYNEQFF.

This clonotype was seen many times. CDR3 amino acids: CASSPDVRGYGYTF. Here the CDR3 DNA reads TGCGCCAGCAGCCCTGATGTGAGAGGCTATGGCTACACCTTC. The V and J genes are TRBV5-1 and TRBJ1-2; no reliable D call. Between the trimmed V and J ends, which lost 4 bases and 4 bases, there was a span of 14 bases. CDR1 is SGHRS, CDR2 YFSETQ, per germline. There are 14 residues in the CDR3.

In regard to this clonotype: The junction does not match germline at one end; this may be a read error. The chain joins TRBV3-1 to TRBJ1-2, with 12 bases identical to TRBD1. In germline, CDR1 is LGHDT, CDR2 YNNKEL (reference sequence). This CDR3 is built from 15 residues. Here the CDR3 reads CASSSGTGGAYGCTF. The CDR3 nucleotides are TGTGCCAGCAGTTCCGGGACAGGGGGCGCCTATGGCTGCACCTTC.

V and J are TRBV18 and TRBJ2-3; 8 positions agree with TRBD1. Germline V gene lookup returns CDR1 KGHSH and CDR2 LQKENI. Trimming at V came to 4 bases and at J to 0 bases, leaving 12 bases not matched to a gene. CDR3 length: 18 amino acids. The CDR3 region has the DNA TGTGCCAGCTCACGGTACAGGGGGAACAACCTTAGCACAGATACGCAGTATTTT. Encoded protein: CASSRYRGNNLSTDTQYF. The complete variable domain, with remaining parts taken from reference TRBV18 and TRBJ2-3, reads NAGVMQNPRHLVRRRGQEARLRCSPMKGHSHVYWYRQLPEEGLKFMVYLQKENIIDESGMPKERFSAEFPKEGPSILRIQQVVRGDSAAYFCASSRYRGNNLSTDTQYFGPGTRLTVL.